This TCR beta chain was obtained from a study of metastatic and nonmetastatic thyroid tumors. The overall study: Across blood and tumor or nodule tissue, repertoires from malignant and benign thyroid patients were compared with one another.

Until they underwent thyroid surgery, no patient had received any treatment. CDR3 length: 15 amino acids. The germline CDR1 and CDR2 sequences are KGHDR and SFDVKD. The trim removed 5 bases at V and 4 bases at J, leaving 4 bases unmatched. TCRdb re-processed the PCR reads through MiXCR. The data hold about 40,000 clones, with 15% to 20% observed a single time. The sample holds many counts of this clone. Distinct nucleotide sequences in the sample also encode this CDR3. The chain links TRBV24-1 to TRBJ2-6; 7 bases fit TRBD2. Sequencing was performed on tumor tissue. This receptor was obtained from a female donor with papillary thyroid cancer or a benign thyroid nodule (not recorded which). Some clones in this sample may be carry-over from other donors' samples. CDR3 in DNA: TGTGCCACCAGTGGGGGAGGGGTAGGGGCCAACGTCCTGACTTTC. Translating it yields CATSGGGVGANVLTF.